Given below is one TCR beta chain in context. Its specificity is not known. This specimen belongs to a study of OX40 agonist ivuxolimab in advanced cancers. Study at large: Two patients with cutaneous melanoma and one with hepatocellular carcinoma, three in total, showed partial responses. Whole-study findings and limits: Among the lowest peripheral clonal expansion occurred in 0.1-3.0 mg/kg partial responders. Both blood CD4+ and CD8+ T cells showed clonal growth by week 6 at 0.1 to 3.0 mg/kg.

Germline V gives CDR1 SGHVS, CDR2 FQNEAQ. J was trimmed by 5 bases and V by 6 bases; bases with no gene match: 7. CDR3 length: 13 residues. The assay was immunoSEQ multiplex PCR, and TCRdb's table has in-frame clones only and misses some. The sample has about 17,000 clones; about 73% are singletons. The J gene is TRBJ2-7, the V gene TRBV7-8, with TRBD2 identical over 7 bases. This material consisted of CD4+ or CD8+ T cells sorted from blood, taken in a trial of the OX40 agonist ivuxolimab. This receptor was obtained from an adult with an advanced solid tumor such as melanoma, head and neck, liver or kidney cancer. CDR3 loop: CASRTGLTNEQYF. CDR3 bases: TGTGCCAGCAGAACGGGACTAACGAACGAGCAGTACTTC.